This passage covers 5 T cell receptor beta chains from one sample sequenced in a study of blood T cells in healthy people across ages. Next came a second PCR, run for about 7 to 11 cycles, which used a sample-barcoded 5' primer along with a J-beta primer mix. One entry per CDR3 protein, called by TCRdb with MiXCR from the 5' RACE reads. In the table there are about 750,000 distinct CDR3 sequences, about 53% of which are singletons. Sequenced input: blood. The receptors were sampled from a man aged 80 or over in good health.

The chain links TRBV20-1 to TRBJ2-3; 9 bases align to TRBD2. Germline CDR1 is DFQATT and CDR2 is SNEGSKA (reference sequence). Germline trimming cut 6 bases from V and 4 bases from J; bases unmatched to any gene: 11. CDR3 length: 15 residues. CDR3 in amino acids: CSATRLAGAADTQYF. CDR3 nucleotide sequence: TGCAGTGCGACCCGGTTAGCGGGGGCCGCAGATACGCAGTATTTT.

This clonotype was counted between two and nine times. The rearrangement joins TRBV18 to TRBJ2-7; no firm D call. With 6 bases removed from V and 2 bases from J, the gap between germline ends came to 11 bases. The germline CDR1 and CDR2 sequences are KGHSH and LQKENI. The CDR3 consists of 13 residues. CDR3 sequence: CASSPQAAYEQYF. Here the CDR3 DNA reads TGTGCCAGCTCCCCCCAGGCCGCCTACGAGCAGTACTTC.

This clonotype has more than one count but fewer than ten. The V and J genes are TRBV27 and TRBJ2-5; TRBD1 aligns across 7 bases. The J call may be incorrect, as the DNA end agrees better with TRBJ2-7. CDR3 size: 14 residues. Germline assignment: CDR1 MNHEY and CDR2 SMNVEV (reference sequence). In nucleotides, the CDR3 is TGTGCCAGCAGGGAGACAGGGTTGCTTAACGAGCAGTACTTC. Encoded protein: CASRETGLLNEQYF.

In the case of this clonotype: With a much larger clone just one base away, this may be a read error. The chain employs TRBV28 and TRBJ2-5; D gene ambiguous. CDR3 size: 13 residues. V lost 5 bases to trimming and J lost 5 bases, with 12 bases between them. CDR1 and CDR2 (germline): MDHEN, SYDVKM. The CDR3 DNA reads TGTGCCAGCAGTGTGAGCAGACGGGAGACCCAGTACTTC. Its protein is CASSVSRRETQYF.

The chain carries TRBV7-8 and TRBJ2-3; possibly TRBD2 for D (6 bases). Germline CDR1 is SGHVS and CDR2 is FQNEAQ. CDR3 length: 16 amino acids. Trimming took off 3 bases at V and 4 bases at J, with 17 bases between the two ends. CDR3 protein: CASSLRRALSSDTQYF. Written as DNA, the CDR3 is TGTGCCAGCAGCTTGAGGAGGGCCCTCAGTTCAGATACGCAGTATTTT.